This TCR beta chain was captured by sequencing in a study of tumor and adjacent non-tumor tissue in lung cancer. Overall study: The cohort had about 12 adenocarcinoma, 2 squamous cell and 1 small cell patients. Patients were aged about 31 to 85, approximately ten men and about 5 women, stage I to III. Findings and caveats of the study: Tumor tissue had significantly higher TCR diversity than normal lung.

The template was RNA from unsorted bulk tissue. More than 3 cm separated this lung sample from the edge of the tumor. About this clonotype: No antigen is known for it.

The library came from three nested PCR rounds adapted from ARM-PCR protocols. TCRdb ran MiXCR on the multiplex PCR reads and lists one entry per CDR3 protein. The profile shows 100,000 or so distinct CDR3 sequences, around three quarters of them singletons. This receptor was taken from a man aged 60 to 75 with small cell lung cancer. Sequencing was performed on distant non-tumor lung tissue.

The CDR3 spells CDTSNSILGLADNEQFF. The CDR3 DNA sequence: TGTGACACCAGTAACTCGATCTTGGGACTAGCGGACAATGAGCAGTTCTTC. The chain employs TRBV6-5 and TRBJ2-1; 11 positions agree with TRBD2. Germline assignment: CDR1 MNHEY and CDR2 SVGAGI. The CDR3 contains 17 residues.